This T cell receptor (beta chain) was captured in a study of T cell responses to AZD1222 COVID-19 vaccine. Findings and caveats of the study: CD4 TCRs associated with vaccination spanned spike, dominating at 160-218 and 743-854. Most donors were white British and more were female, and clonal diversity was possibly underestimated. With two AZD1222 doses given, Spike-specific TCR breadth and depth both rose. Per reports, nearly half of all spike-specific TCRs target regions that are unmutated in variants.

The protocol was immunoSEQ multiplex PCR, while the TCRdb copy is restricted to in-frame clones and leaves out a portion. The data contain over 100,000 clones, approximately 90% of them singletons. In this sample, this clone turned up once. Antigen unknown. Sequences were derived from peripheral blood, sampled on day 0 of AZD1222 vaccination. The sequence was collected from an adult in good health.

The chain's CDR3 is CASRSSGYNEQFF. The CDR3 DNA follows: TGTGCCAGTAGGTCTAGCGGGTACAATGAGCAGTTCTTC. The V gene is TRBV7-3, the J gene TRBJ2-1, with 8 bases fitting TRBD2. The germline CDR1 and CDR2 sequences are SGHTA and FQGTGA. This CDR3 contains 13 residues. The V gene end was trimmed by 9 bases and the J gene end by 4 bases; junction bases not matched to a gene: 5.